This T cell receptor beta chain was retrieved from a study of cytomegalovirus exposure and HLA in healthy donors. V gave up 6 bases and J gave up 3 bases, with 14 bases separating them. CDR3 size: 15 residues. Per the germline V gene, CDR1 is MDHEN and CDR2 is SYDVKM. A multiplex PCR was run with 60 Vbeta primers and 13 Jbeta primers. The data were produced by immunoSEQ multiplex PCR, yet TCRdb's version contains in-frame clones alone and is incomplete. The sample lists about 180,000 clones; 80% to 85% were seen once. For this clone: The target antigen is unknown.

The study's findings and limits: Association of a missense DCLRE1C variant with TCR beta V- and J-gene trimming was reported in a later analysis. Fewer N-insertions than the roughly 700-donor mean were reportedly shown by an Asian-associated ancestry cluster in a later analysis. Looking again later, the authors saw that most CMV-associated TCR beta chains seemed HLA-restricted.

The chain joins TRBV28 to TRBJ1-4; D is undetermined. Sequenced material: PBMCs. The TCR sequence derives from a man aged 25-45 years in good health and CMV-seronegative. The CDR3 DNA follows: TGTGCCAGCAGACCCGAGAGGGTGCCTAATGAAAAACTGTTTTTT. It yields the protein CASRPERVPNEKLFF.